This T cell receptor (beta chain) is from a study of shared clonotypes between healthy human individuals. Study-level results: The study generally estimated greater richness for naive than memory subsets.

Sequencing was at deep level. Assay used: immunoSEQ multiplex PCR; TCRdb lists only in-frame clones, some missing. This sample yields a few million clones, of which under 95% are seen a single time; approximately 0.41% belongs to the top ten. All of the donors resided in Nashville, Tennessee, and each was a Caucasian adult. Germline-derived CDR1 and CDR2 are SGHTA and FQGNSA. This CDR3 is built from 15 residues. Trimming left V 1 base short and J 0 bases short, with 7 bases between. This clone was observed once. Antigen specificity is unknown. The sequence was obtained from a man between 18 and 35 years old in good health. Some clones in this sample may be carry-over from other donors' samples. The rearrangement links TRBV7-2 to TRBJ1-3; no reliable D call. Sample: naive CD4+ T cells from PBMCs. Stated subset: CD45RA+ positively selected. CDR3 sequence (DNA): TGTGCCAGCAGCTTAGGACTTTTCTCTGGAAACACCATATATTTT. It is translated as CASSLGLFSGNTIYF.